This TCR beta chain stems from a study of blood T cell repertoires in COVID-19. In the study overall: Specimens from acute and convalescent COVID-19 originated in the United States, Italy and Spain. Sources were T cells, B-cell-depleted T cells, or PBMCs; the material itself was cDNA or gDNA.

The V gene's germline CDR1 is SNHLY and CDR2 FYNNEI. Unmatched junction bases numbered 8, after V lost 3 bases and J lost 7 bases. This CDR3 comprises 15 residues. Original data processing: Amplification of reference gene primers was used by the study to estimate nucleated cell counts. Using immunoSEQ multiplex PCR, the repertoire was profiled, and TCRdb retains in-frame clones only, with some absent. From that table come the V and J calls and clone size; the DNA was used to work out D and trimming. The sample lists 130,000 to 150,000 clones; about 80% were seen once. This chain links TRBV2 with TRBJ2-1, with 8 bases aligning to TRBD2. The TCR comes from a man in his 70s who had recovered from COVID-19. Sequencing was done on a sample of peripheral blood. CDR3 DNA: TGTGCCAGCAGTGATCCCGGGAGGGCCCATAATGAGCAGTTCTTC. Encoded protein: CASSDPGRAHNEQFF.